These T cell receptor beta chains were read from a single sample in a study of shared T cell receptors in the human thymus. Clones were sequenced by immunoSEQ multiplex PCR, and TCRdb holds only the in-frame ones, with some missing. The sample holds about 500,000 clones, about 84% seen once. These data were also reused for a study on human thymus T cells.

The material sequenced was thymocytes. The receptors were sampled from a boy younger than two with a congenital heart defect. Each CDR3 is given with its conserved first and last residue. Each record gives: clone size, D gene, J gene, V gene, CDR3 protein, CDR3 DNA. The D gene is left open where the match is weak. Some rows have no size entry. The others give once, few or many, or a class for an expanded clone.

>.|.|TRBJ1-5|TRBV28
CASTPGRRVNQPQHF
TGTGCCAGCACCCCCGGGAGAAGGGTCAATCAGCCCCAGCATTTT
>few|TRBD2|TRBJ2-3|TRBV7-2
CASSITTGGGRPSTDTQYF
TGTGCCAGCAGCATAACCACGGGTGGCGGGAGACCATCCACAGATACGCAGTATTTT
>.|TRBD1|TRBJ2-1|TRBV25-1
CASSEYLHRDRVRNEQFF
TGTGCCAGCAGTGAATACCTCCACCGGGACAGGGTTCGGAATGAGCAGTTCTTC
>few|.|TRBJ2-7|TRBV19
CASRRTSTSYEQYF
TGTGCCAGTAGGCGCACTAGTACCTCCTACGAGCAGTACTTC
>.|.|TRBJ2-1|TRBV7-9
CASRSPGYEQFF
TGTGCCAGCAGATCTCCGGGGTATGAGCAGTTCTTC
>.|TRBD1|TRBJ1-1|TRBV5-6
CASSSRRTGAPNTEAFF
TGTGCCAGCAGCTCACGGAGGACAGGGGCACCCAACACTGAAGCTTTCTTT
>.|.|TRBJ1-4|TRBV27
CASSAPGVQKLFF
TGTGCCAGCAGCGCACCAGGGGTGCAAAAACTGTTTTTT
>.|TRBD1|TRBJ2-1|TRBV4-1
CASSQAAKGARGNEQFF
TGCGCCAGCAGCCAAGCCGCCAAGGGGGCGCGAGGCAATGAGCAGTTCTTC
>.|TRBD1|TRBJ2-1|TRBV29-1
CSELDRGGQRQFF
TGCAGCGAGCTTGACAGGGGAGGACAAAGGCAGTTCTTC
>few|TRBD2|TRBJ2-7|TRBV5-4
CASSPGLAGAPSYEQYF
TGTGCCAGCAGCCCGGGACTAGCGGGAGCCCCCTCCTACGAGCAGTACTTC
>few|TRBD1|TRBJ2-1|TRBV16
CASSLRTGHNEQFF
TGTGCCAGCAGTCTCCGGACAGGGCACAATGAGCAGTTCTTC
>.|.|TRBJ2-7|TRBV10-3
CAISESTSSEQYF
TGTGCCATCAGTGAGTCGACTAGTTCCGAGCAGTACTTC
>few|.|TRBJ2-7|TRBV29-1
CSVIDRTVNEQYF
TGCAGCGTTATAGACAGGACCGTCAACGAGCAGTACTTC
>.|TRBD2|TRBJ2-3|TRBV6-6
CASSYLGPRETDTQYF
TGTGCCAGCAGTTACCTGGGGCCGCGGGAGACAGATACGCAGTATTTT
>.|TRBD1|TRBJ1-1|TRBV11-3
CASTPQGQGIAEAFF
TGTGCCAGCACCCCCCAGGGACAGGGTATTGCTGAAGCTTTCTTT
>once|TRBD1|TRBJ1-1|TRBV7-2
CASSSDRGNTEAFF
TGTGCCAGCAGCTCCGACAGGGGGAACACTGAAGCTTTCTTT
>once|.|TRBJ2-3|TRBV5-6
CASSFAGSTDTQYF
TGTGCCAGCAGCTTTGCGGGGAGCACAGATACGCAGTATTTT
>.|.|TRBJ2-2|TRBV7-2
CASNQGANTGELFF
TGTGCCAGCAACCAGGGCGCGAACACCGGGGAGCTGTTTTTT
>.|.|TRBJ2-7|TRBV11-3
CASSFHSSSYEQYF
TGTGCCAGCAGCTTCCATTCGAGCTCCTACGAGCAGTACTTC
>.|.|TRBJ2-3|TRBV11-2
CASSYPPPSVGTDTQYF
TGTGCCAGCAGCTATCCACCCCCCTCGGTGGGCACAGATACGCAGTATTTT
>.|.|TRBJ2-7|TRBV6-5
CASSDPDSDYEQYF
TGTGCCAGCAGTGACCCCGACTCTGACTACGAGCAGTACTTC
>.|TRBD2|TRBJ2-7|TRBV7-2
CASSPGAASGSYEQYF
TGTGCCAGCAGCCCCGGCGCGGCTAGCGGGAGTTACGAGCAGTACTTC